This section outlines one TCR beta chain sequence together with its context. Its cognate antigen is unknown. This entry belongs to a study of graft-versus-host responses after intestinal transplantation. As for the study in general: Grafts that recipients had were multivisceral, liver-intestinal, or isolated intestinal transplants.

Repertoires were generated with immunoSEQ multiplex PCR, while TCRdb's copy carries only in-frame clones and drops some. The repertoire consists of some 70,000 clones, with over 85% occurring once and the leading ten covering 6.5% to 8%. This CDR3 is 15 amino acids long. Between the trimmed V and J ends, which lost 7 bases and 1 base, there was a span of 14 bases. Per germline, CDR1 SEHNR and CDR2 FQNEAQ (reference sequence). Study-wide results and limits: Graft-donor T cell macrochimerism coincided with high graft-versus-host to host-versus-graft clonal ratios in allografts.

The receptor was derived from a human patient who received an intestinal transplant, so some T cells may come from the graft donor. The source material was bone marrow, sampled 700 to 850 days after intestinal transplantation. This chain connects TRBV7-9 to TRBJ2-4; no firm D call. The CDR3 sequence: CASIHSDGAKNIQYF. CDR3 bases: TGTGCCAGCATCCACTCTGACGGCGCCAAAAACATTCAGTACTTC.